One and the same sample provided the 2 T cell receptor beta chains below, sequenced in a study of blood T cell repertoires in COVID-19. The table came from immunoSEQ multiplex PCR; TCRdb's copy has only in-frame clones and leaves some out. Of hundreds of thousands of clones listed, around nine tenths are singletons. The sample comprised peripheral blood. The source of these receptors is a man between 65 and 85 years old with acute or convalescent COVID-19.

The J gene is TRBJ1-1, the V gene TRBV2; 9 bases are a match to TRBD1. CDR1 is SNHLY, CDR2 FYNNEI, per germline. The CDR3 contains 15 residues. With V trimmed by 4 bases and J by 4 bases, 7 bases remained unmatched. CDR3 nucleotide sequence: TGTGCCAGCAGTGGGGACAGGGATGGTGGCACTGAAGCTTTCTTT. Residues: CASSGDRDGGTEAFF.

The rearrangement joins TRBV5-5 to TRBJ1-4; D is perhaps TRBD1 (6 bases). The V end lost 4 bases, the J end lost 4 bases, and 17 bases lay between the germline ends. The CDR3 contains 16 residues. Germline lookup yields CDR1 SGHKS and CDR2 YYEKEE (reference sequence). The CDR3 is CASSLDRPDHNEKLFF. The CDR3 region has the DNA TGTGCCAGCAGCCTAGACAGGCCGGACCATAATGAAAAACTGTTTTTT. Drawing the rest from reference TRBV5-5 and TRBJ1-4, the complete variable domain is DAGVTQSPTHLIKTRGQQVTLRCSPISGHKSVSWYQQVLGQGPQFIFQYYEKEERGRGNFPDRFSARQFPNYSSELNVNALLLGDSALYLCASSLDRPDHNEKLFFGSGTQLSVL.